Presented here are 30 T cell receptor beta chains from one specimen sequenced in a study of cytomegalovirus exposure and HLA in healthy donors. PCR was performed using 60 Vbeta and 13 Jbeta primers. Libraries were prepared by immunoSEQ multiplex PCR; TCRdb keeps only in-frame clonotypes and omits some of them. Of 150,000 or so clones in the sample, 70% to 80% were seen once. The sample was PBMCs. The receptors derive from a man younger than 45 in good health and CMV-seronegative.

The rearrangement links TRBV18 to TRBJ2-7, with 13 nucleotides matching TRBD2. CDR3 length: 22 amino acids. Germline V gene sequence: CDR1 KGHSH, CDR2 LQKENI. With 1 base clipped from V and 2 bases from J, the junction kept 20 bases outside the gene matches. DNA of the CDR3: TGTGCCAGCTCACCACTGGGACATAGGACTAGCGGGGGACTGATTACTCCCTACGAGCAGTACTTC. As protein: CASSPLGHRTSGGLITPYEQYF.

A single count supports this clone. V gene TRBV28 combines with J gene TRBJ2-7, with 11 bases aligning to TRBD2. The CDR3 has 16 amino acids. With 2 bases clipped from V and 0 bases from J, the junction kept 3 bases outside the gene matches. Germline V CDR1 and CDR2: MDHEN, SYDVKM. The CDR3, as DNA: TGTGCCAGCAGTTTAGATAGCGGGGGGGCCTCCTACGAGCAGTACTTC. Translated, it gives CASSLDSGGASYEQYF. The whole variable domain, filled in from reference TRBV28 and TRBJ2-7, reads DVKVTQSSRYLVKRTGEKVFLECVQDMDHENMFWYRQDPGLGLRLIYFSYDVKMKEKGDIPEGYSVSREKKERFSLILESASTNQTSMYLCASSLDSGGASYEQYFGPGTRLTVT.

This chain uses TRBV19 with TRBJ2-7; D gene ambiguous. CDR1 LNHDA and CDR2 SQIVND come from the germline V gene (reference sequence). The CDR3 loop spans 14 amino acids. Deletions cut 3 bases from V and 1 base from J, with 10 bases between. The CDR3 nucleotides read TGTGCCAGTAGTATGAGGTCCGTTTCCTACGAGCAGTACTTC. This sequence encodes CASSMRSVSYEQYF.

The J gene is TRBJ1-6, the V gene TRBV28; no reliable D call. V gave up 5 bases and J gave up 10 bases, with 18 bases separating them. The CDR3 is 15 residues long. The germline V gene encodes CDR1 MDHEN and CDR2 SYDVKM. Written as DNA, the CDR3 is TGTGCCAGCAGTCCACTGACACGTTCGCAATCACCCCTCCACTTT. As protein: CASSPLTRSQSPLHF.

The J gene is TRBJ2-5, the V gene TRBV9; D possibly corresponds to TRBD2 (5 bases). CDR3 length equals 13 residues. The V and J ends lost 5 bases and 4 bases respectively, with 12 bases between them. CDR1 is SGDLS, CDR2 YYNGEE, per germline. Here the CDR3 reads CASSGLSGETQYF. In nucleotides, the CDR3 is TGTGCCAGCAGTGGCCTAAGCGGAGAGACCCAGTACTTC. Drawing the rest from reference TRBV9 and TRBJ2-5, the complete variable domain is DSGVTQTPKHLITATGQRVTLRCSPRSGDLSVYWYQQSLDQGLQFLIQYYNGEERAKGNILERFSAQQFPDLHSELNLSSLELGDSALYFCASSGLSGETQYFGPGTRLLVL.

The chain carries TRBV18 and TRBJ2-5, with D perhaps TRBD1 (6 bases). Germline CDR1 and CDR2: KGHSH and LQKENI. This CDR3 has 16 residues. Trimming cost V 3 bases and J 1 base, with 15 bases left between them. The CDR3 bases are TGTGCCAGCTCACCGAGAGGACAGAAACCCCAAGAGACCCAGTACTTC. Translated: CASSPRGQKPQETQYF.

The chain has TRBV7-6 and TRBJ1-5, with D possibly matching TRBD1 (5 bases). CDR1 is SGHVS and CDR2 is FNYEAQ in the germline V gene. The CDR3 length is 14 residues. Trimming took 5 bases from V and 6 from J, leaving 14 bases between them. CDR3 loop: CASSEDTGGQPQHF. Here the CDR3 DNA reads TGTGCCAGCAGCGAAGATACCGGGGGTCAGCCCCAGCATTTT.

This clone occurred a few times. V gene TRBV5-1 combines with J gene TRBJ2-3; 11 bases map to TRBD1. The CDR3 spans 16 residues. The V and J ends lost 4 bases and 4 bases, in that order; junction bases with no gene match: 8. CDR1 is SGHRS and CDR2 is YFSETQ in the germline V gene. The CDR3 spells CASSAGQGARSDTQYF. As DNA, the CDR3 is TGCGCCAGCAGCGCTGGACAGGGGGCTCGTTCAGATACGCAGTATTTT.

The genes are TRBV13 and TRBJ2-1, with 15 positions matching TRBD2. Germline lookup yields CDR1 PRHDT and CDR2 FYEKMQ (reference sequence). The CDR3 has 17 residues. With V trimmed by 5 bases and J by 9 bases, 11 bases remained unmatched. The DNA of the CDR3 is TGTGCCAGCAGCGCTCGGACTAGCGGGGGGGCCTACGCTGAGCAGTTCTTC. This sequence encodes CASSARTSGGAYAEQFF. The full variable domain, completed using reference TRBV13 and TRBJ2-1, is AAGVIQSPRHLIKEKRETATLKCYPIPRHDTVYWYQQGPGQDPQFLISFYEKMQSDKGSIPDRFSAQQFSDYHSELNMSSLELGDSALYFCASSARTSGGAYAEQFFGPGTRLTVL.

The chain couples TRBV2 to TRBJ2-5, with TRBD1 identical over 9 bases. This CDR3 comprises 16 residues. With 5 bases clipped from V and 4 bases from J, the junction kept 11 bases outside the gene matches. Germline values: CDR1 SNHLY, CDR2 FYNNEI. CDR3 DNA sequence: TGTGCCAGCAGTAACTCGTATGTGACAGGGGGAGAGACCCAGTACTTC. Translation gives CASSNSYVTGGETQYF.

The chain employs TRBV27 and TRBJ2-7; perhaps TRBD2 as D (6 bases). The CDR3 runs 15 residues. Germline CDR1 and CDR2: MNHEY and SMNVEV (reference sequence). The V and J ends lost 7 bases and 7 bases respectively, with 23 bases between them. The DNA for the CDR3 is TGTGCCAGCACCCCCTTGGGGGGTCCGCGGTGGGAGCAGTACTTC. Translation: CASTPLGGPRWEQYF.

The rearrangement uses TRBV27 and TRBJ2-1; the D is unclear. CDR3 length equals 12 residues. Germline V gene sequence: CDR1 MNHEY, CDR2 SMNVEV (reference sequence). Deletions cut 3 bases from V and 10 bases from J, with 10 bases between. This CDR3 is CASSFLRSEQFF. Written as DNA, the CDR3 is TGTGCCAGCAGTTTCCTCAGATCCGAGCAGTTCTTC.

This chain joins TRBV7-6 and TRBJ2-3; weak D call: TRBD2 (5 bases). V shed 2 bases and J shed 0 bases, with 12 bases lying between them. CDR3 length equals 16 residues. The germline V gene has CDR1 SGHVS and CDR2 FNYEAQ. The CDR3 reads CASSLLTGSSTDTQYF. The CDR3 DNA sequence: TGTGCCAGCAGCTTATTGACGGGGAGTAGCACAGATACGCAGTATTTT.

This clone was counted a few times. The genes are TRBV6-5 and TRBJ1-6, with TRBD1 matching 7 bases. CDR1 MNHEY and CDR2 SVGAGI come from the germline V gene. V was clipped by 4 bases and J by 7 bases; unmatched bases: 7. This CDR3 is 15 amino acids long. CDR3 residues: CASSSAGGPNSPLHF. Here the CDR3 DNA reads TGTGCCAGCAGTTCAGCAGGGGGACCGAATTCACCCCTCCACTTT.

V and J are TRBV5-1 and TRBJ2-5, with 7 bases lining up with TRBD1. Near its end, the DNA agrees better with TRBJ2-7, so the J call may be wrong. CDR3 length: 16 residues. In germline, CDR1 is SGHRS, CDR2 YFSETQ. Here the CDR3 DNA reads TGCGCCAGCAGCTTGGGTGGGTACAGGGGCTCCTACGAGCAGTACTTC. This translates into CASSLGGYRGSYEQYF.

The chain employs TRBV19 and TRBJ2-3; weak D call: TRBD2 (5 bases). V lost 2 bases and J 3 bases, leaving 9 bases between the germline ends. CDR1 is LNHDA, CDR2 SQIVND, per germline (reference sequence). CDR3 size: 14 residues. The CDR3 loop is CASSISRGTDTQYF. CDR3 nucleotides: TGTGCCAGTAGTATATCTCGGGGTACAGATACGCAGTATTTT.

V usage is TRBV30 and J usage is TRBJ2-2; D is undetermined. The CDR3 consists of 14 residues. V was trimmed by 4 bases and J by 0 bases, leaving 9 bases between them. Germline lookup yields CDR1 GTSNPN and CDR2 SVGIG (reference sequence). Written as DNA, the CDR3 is TGTGCCTGGAAACACAGCCCGAACACCGGGGAGCTGTTTTTT. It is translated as CAWKHSPNTGELFF.

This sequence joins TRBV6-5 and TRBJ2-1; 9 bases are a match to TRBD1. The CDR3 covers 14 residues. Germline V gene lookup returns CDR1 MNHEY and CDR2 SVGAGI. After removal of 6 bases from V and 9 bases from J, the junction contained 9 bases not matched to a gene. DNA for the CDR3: TGTGCCAGCAGATCCGGGACAGGGATTACTGAGCAGTTCTTC. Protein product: CASRSGTGITEQFF.

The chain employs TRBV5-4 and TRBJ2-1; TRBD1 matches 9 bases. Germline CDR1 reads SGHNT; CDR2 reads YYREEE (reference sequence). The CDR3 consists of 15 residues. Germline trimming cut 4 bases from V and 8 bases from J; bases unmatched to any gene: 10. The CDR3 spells CASSAPGQGVDEQFF. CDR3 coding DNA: TGTGCCAGCAGCGCTCCGGGACAGGGAGTTGATGAGCAGTTCTTC.

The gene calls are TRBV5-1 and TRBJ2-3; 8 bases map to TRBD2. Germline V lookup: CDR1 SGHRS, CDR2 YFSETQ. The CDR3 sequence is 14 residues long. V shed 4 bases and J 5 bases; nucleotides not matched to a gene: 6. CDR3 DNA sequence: TGCGCCAGCAGCCCGGGAGGGGCACAAGATACGCAGTATTTT. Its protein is CASSPGGAQDTQYF.

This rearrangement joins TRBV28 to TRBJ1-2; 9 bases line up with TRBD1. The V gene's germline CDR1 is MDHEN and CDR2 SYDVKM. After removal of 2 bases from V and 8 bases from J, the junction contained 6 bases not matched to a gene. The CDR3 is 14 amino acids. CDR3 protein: CASSLGTGSRGYTF. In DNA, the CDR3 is TGTGCCAGCAGTTTAGGGACAGGGTCTCGCGGCTACACCTTC.

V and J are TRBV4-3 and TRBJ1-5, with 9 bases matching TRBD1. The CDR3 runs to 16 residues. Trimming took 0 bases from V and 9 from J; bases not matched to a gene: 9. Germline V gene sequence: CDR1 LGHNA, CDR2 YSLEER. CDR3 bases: TGCGCCAGCAGCCAAGAACGGGGACAGGGAGGATGGCCCCAGCATTTT. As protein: CASSQERGQGGWPQHF.

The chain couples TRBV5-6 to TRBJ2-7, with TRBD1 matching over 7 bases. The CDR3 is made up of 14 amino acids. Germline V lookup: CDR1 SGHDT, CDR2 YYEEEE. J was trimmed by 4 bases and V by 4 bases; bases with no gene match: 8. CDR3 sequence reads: CASSPKTGVYEQYF. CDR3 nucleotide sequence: TGTGCCAGCAGCCCGAAAACAGGGGTTTACGAGCAGTACTTC.

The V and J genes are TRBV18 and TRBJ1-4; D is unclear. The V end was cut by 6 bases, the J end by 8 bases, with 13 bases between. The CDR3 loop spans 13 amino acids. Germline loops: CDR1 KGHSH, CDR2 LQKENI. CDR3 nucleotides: TGTGCCAGCTCTCACGACGGGGAAGAAAAACTGTTTTTT. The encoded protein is CASSHDGEEKLFF.

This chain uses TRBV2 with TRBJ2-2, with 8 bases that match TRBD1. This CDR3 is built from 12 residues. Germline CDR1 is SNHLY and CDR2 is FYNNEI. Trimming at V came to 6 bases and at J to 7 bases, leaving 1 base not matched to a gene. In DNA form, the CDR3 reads TGTGCCAGCAGGACAGGGGACGGGGAGCTGTTTTTT. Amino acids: CASRTGDGELFF.

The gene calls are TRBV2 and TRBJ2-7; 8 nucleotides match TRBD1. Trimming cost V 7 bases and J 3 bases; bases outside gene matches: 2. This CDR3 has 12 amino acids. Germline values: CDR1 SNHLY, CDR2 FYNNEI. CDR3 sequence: CASTDRVYEQYF. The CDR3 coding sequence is TGTGCCAGCACGGACAGGGTCTACGAGCAGTACTTC.

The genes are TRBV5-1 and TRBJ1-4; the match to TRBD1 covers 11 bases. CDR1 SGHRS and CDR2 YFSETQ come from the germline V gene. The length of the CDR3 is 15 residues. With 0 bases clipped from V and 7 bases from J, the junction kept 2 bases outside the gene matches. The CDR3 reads CASSLAGTGGEKLFF. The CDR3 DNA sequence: TGCGCCAGCAGCTTGGCCGGGACAGGGGGTGAAAAACTGTTTTTT.

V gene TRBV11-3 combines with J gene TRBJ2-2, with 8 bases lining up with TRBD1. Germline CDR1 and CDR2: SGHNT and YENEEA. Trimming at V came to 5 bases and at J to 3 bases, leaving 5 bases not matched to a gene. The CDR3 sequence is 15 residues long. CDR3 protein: CASSPRTGHTGELFF. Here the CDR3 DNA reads TGTGCCAGCAGCCCTCGGACAGGGCACACCGGGGAGCTGTTTTTT. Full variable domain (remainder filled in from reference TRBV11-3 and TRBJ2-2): EAGVVQSPRYKIIEKKQPVAFWCNPISGHNTLYWYLQNLGQGPELLIRYENEEAVDDSQLPKDRFSAERLKGVDSTLKIQPAELGDSAVYLCASSPRTGHTGELFFGEGSRLTVL.

This chain's CDR3 is CASRELQGAPYEQYF. The CDR3 DNA reads TGTGCCAGCAGAGAATTACAGGGGGCGCCATACGAGCAGTACTTC. This sequence joins TRBV27 and TRBJ2-7; 9 positions match TRBD1. J was trimmed by 4 bases and V by 6 bases; bases with no gene match: 10. The CDR3 consists of 15 residues. Germline V gives CDR1 MNHEY, CDR2 SMNVEV (reference sequence).

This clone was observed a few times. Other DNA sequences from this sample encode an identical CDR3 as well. The CDR3 region has the DNA TGCGCCAGCAGCCCGGGACAGGGTTATGGCTACACCTTC. Residues: CASSPGQGYGYTF. J is TRBJ1-2 and V is TRBV5-1; 9 nucleotides align to TRBD1. With V trimmed by 4 bases and J by 5 bases, 3 bases remained unmatched. The CDR3 has 13 residues. Per germline, CDR1 SGHRS and CDR2 YFSETQ.